A single sample gave rise to the 21 T cell receptor beta chains below, sequenced in a study of shared clonotypes between healthy human individuals. Profiling relied on immunoSEQ multiplex PCR, and the TCRdb table lists in-frame clones only, not all of them. The sample contains a few million clones, just over 90% of which appear only once. Sequenced input: naive CD4+ T cells from PBMCs. Specified subset: CD45RA+ positively selected. The receptors were sampled from a man in his late teens or twenties in good health. Some clones in this sample may be carry-over from other donors' samples.

The V gene is TRBV5-6, the J gene TRBJ1-1, with no clear D. The ends were cut back, 2 bases at V and 2 bases at J, with 7 bases in the middle. CDR3 length: 13 residues. The germline V gene encodes CDR1 SGHDT and CDR2 YYEEEE. CDR3 nucleotides: TGTGCCAGCAGCTTCTGGGTAAACACTGAAGCTTTCTTT. This sequence encodes CASSFWVNTEAFF.

This chain links TRBV28 with TRBJ2-3; TRBD2 matches at 8 bases. J lost 2 bases, V lost 4 bases, and 14 bases had no gene match. In germline, CDR1 is MDHEN, CDR2 SYDVKM. This CDR3 comprises 18 residues. The CDR3 nucleotides read TGTGCCAGCAGTTGGGGCGGGAGGACTAAATCATTCACAGATACGCAGTATTTT. Amino acids: CASSWGGRTKSFTDTQYF.

The chain recombines TRBV5-4 with TRBJ1-2; 9 nucleotides align to TRBD1. The CDR3 length is 15 residues. V was pared by 4 bases and J by 4 bases, with 8 bases of the junction left unmatched. The germline V gene has CDR1 SGHNT and CDR2 YYREEE (reference sequence). CDR3 in amino acids: CASSAKQGAPYGYTF. The CDR3 DNA is TGTGCCAGCAGCGCCAAACAGGGGGCCCCCTATGGCTACACCTTC.

V and J are TRBV7-2 and TRBJ2-5, with D maybe TRBD2 (5 bases). V was cut by 4 bases and J by 5 bases, with 11 bases left in between. The germline gives CDR1 SGHTA, CDR2 FQGNSA. The CDR3 consists of 13 residues. The CDR3 DNA sequence: TGTGCCAGCAGCTCCTCCTCGGGGGAGACCCAGTACTTC. The encoded protein is CASSSSSGETQYF.

The rearrangement joins TRBV30 to TRBJ2-1, with 11 bases matching TRBD2. With V trimmed by 3 bases and J by 7 bases, 8 bases remained unmatched. The germline V gene has CDR1 GTSNPN and CDR2 SVGIG (reference sequence). The CDR3 loop spans 15 amino acids. The CDR3 here is CAWSPGTSGQNEQFF. The CDR3 coding sequence is TGTGCCTGGAGCCCCGGGACTAGCGGACAGAATGAGCAGTTCTTC.

The rearrangement uses TRBV4-1 and TRBJ1-1; D is perhaps TRBD1 (5 bases). Looked up from germline, CDR1 is MGHRA and CDR2 is YSYEKL. Trimming left V 0 bases short and J 1 base short, with 9 bases between. This CDR3 contains 15 residues. The CDR3 spells CASSQDHRRNTEAFF. Here the CDR3 DNA reads TGCGCCAGCAGCCAAGACCACAGGAGGAACACTGAAGCTTTCTTT.

V and J are TRBV7-2 and TRBJ2-7; a possible D gene is TRBD2 (5 bases). Trimming took 3 bases from V and 0 from J, leaving 9 bases between them. The CDR3 extends over 14 amino acids. CDR1 and CDR2 (germline): SGHTA, FQGNSA. The CDR3 loop reads CASSFERLSYEQYF. CDR3 coding DNA: TGTGCCAGCAGCTTTGAGCGGCTCTCCTACGAGCAGTACTTC.

The gene calls are TRBV7-2 and TRBJ2-1; D unclear. The V gene lost 1 base and the J gene lost 3 bases, with 7 bases spanning the gap. The germline V gene encodes CDR1 SGHTA and CDR2 FQGNSA. The CDR3 spans 14 residues. The CDR3 spells CASSLDGIYNEQFF. The CDR3 DNA is TGTGCCAGCAGCTTAGACGGAATCTACAATGAGCAGTTCTTC.

The chain has TRBV5-5 and TRBJ2-7; 12 nucleotides line up with TRBD1. CDR3 length equals 14 residues. V lost 4 bases to trimming and J lost 7 bases; unmatched junction nucleotides: 6. Germline V gene lookup returns CDR1 SGHKS and CDR2 YYEKEE (reference sequence). The CDR3: CASSRGQGAGEQYF. The CDR3 bases are TGTGCCAGCAGCCGGGGACAGGGGGCTGGAGAGCAGTACTTC.

The chain joins TRBV5-1 to TRBJ2-7; the match to TRBD2 covers 9 bases. CDR3 size: 13 residues. The ends lost 3 bases at V and 5 bases at J; junction bases unmatched: 3. Germline CDR1 SGHRS, CDR2 YFSETQ. The CDR3 protein is CASSSSGNNEQYF. As DNA, the CDR3 is TGCGCCAGCAGCTCTAGCGGGAACAACGAGCAGTACTTC.

The V call is TRBV28, the J call TRBJ2-7; D might be TRBD1 (5 bases). The V end was cut by 5 bases, the J end by 2 bases, with 10 bases between. The CDR3 loop spans 13 amino acids. Per the germline V gene, CDR1 is MDHEN and CDR2 is SYDVKM. The CDR3 bases are TGTGCCAGCAGTAGGGGTAGACCCTACGAGCAGTACTTC. It is translated as CASSRGRPYEQYF.

About this clone: In the same sample, other DNA sequences code for this CDR3. This sequence joins TRBV28 and TRBJ1-1; D might be TRBD1 (5 bases). V was clipped by 5 bases and J by 1 base, with 11 bases between them. Per the germline V gene, CDR1 is MDHEN and CDR2 is SYDVKM. The CDR3 has 14 amino acids. CDR3 DNA: TGTGCCAGCAGTGGGACCGGGAGGAACACTGAAGCTTTCTTT. It translates to CASSGTGRNTEAFF.

This clone was seen only once. Other nucleotide sequences from this sample produce the same CDR3. The chain combines TRBV7-3 with TRBJ1-2; 7 bases fit TRBD1. The CDR3 loop spans 13 amino acids. Trimming removed 1 base from V and 6 bases from J; junction bases left unmatched: 2. Germline CDR1 SGHTA, CDR2 FQGTGA. The CDR3 region is CASSLRGGDGYTF. In nucleotides, the CDR3 is TGTGCCAGCAGCTTAAGAGGGGGCGATGGCTACACCTTC.

The CDR3 protein is CASSLDDRTDTQYF. The CDR3 DNA is TGTGCCAGCAGCTTGGATGACCGCACAGATACGCAGTATTTT. The V gene is TRBV5-4, the J gene TRBJ2-3, with no clear D. V lost 0 bases and J lost 1, with 6 bases in between. The CDR3 sequence is 14 residues long. Germline loops: CDR1 SGHNT, CDR2 YYREEE (reference sequence).

CDR3 coding DNA: TGTGCCAGCAGCCACCGGGACAACACAGATACGCAGTATTTT. Translating gives CASSHRDNTDTQYF. J is TRBJ2-3 and V is TRBV14; a weak D match, TRBD1 (6 bases). This CDR3 has 14 residues. The V end was cut by 3 bases, the J end by 2 bases, with 9 bases between. CDR1 is SGHDN and CDR2 is FVKESK in the germline V gene.

The chain joins TRBV6-6 to TRBJ2-7; 8 positions match TRBD1. CDR1 is MNHNY, CDR2 SVGAGI, per germline (reference sequence). Trimming cost V 4 bases and J 3 bases; bases outside gene matches: 2. The CDR3 loop spans 13 amino acids. The CDR3 bases are TGTGCCAGCAGTTGGGACAGGAGCTACGAGCAGTACTTC. Residues: CASSWDRSYEQYF.

The chain carries TRBV5-5 and TRBJ2-3; D perhaps matches TRBD2 (6 bases). CDR1 is SGHKS and CDR2 is YYEKEE in the germline V gene (reference sequence). Trimming took 4 bases from V and 2 from J, leaving 17 bases between them. This CDR3 region has 16 residues. CDR3 in amino acids: CASSTIRDLNTDTQYF. The CDR3 DNA reads TGTGCCAGCAGCACCATTCGGGACTTAAACACAGATACGCAGTATTTT.

This chain joins TRBV6-1 and TRBJ2-3, with 7 bases that match TRBD2. The CDR3 has 14 amino acids. The germline V gene has CDR1 MNHNS and CDR2 SASEGT. V gave up 11 bases and J gave up 4 bases; unmatched junction bases: 12. The CDR3 loop is CAESGSGGPDTQYF. CDR3 DNA: TGTGCCGAGTCGGGATCGGGAGGCCCAGATACGCAGTATTTT.

A word on this clone: Distinct nucleotide sequences in the sample also encode this CDR3. The gene calls are TRBV7-2 and TRBJ2-3, with a tentative D call TRBD1 (6 bases). The germline V gene has CDR1 SGHTA and CDR2 FQGNSA. The V end lost 0 bases, the J end lost 4 bases, and 14 bases lay between the germline ends. The CDR3 has 16 amino acids. CDR3 loop: CASSLARAGEADTQYF. The DNA for the CDR3 is TGTGCCAGCAGCTTAGCTAGGGCAGGGGAAGCAGATACGCAGTATTTT.

The CDR3 region is CASKSSGQGTYGYTF. CDR3 in DNA: TGTGCCAGCAAGAGCAGCGGACAGGGGACCTATGGCTACACCTTC. This chain uses TRBV6-5 with TRBJ1-2; 9 bases agree with TRBD1. Looked up from germline, CDR1 is MNHEY and CDR2 is SVGAGI. With V trimmed by 7 bases and J by 4 bases, 10 bases remained unmatched. CDR3 length equals 15 residues.

This clone was detected only once. V and J are TRBV2 and TRBJ2-7; 7 positions agree with TRBD1. The length of the CDR3 is 15 residues. The germline gives CDR1 SNHLY, CDR2 FYNNEI. With V trimmed by 3 bases and J by 3 bases, 8 bases remained unmatched. CDR3 amino acids: CASSDRDRPSYEQYF. The CDR3 nucleotides are TGTGCCAGCAGTGATAGGGACAGACCTAGCTACGAGCAGTACTTC.